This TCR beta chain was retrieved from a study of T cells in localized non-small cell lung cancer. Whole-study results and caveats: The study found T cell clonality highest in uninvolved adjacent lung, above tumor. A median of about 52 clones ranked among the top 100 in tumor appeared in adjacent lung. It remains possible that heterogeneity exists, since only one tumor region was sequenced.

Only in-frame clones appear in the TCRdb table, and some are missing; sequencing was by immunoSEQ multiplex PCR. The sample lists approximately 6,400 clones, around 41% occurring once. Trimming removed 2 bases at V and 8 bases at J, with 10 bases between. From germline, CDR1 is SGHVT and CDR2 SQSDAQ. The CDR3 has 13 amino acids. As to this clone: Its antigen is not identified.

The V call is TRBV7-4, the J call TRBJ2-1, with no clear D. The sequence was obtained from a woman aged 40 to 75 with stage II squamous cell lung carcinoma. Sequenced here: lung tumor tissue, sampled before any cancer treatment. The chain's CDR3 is CASSLWVPDEQFF. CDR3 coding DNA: TGTGCCAGCAGCTTATGGGTACCGGATGAGCAGTTCTTC.